Listed below are T cell receptor beta chains from one sample, sequenced in a study of T cell repertoires in cytomegalovirus infection. Antigen specificity for these receptors is unknown. TCRdb recomputed calls from the reads with MiXCR, one row per CDR3 protein. This table has fewer than 900,000 distinct CDR3 sequences, about 27% appearing once. The sequences come from cultured CD8+ T cells from PBMCs, collected from culture after CMV antigen stimulation. The source of these receptors is a human donor in good health (CMV status not recorded). Some clones in this sample may be carry-over from other donors' samples. Both conserved end residues are part of each CDR3. The D gene is left open where the match is weak. For some rows the clone size is stated as once, few or many, or as a class when expanded; others skip it.

TRBV10-3	TRBJ2-7	TRBD2	once	TGTGCCATCAGCTTGGGACTAGCGGGGGACTACGAGCAGTACTTC	CAISLGLAGDYEQYF
TRBV7-9	TRBJ2-3	.	.	TGTGCCAGCAGCTCGGACCTTTTGTCAGATACGCAGTATTTT	CASSSDLLSDTQYF
TRBV11-3	TRBJ2-7	.	.	TGTGCCAGCAGCTCCCCGTCATTGGACGGAGGTGTCGAGCAGTACTTC	CASSSPSLDGGVEQYF
TRBV6-8	TRBJ2-1	.	.	TGTGCCAGCACCTTCCGCAGGGGAGGTGAGCAGTTCTTC	CASTFRRGGEQFF
TRBV7-9	TRBJ1-4	.	few	TGTGCCGCCTTTCGAGGATCCCCTGAAAAACTGTTTTTT	CAAFRGSPEKLFF
TRBV7-4	TRBJ2-1	.	.	TGTGCCAGCAGCTTAGCGAGTTGGGGGGCAACTATCTACAATGAGCAGTTCTTC	CASSLASWGATIYNEQFF
TRBV12-3/TRBV12-4	TRBJ1-1	.	many	TGTGCCAGCAGTGCTAGACAGTTCATGAACACTGAAGCTTTCTTT	CASSARQFMNTEAFF
TRBV19	TRBJ2-1	TRBD2	.	TGTGCCAGTAGTATAGGGACTAGCGGGGGGGCGATAAATGAGCAGTTCTTC	CASSIGTSGGAINEQFF
TRBV7-9	TRBJ1-1	.	.	TGTGCCAGCAGCTTATTAATCGGGACACAGAACACTGAAGCTTTCTTT	CASSLLIGTQNTEAFF
TRBV7-8	TRBJ2-5	.	many	TGTGCCAGCAGCTTAAGCTTGGAGACCCAGTACTTC	CASSLSLETQYF
TRBV11-1	TRBJ2-4	TRBD1	few	TGTGCCAGCAGCGGCAGGGACAGTGGAAACATTCAGTACTTC	CASSGRDSGNIQYF
TRBV12-3/TRBV12-4	TRBJ1-1	.	.	TGTGCCAGCAGTTTAGCTCGGGGGTTGAACACTGAAGCTTTCTTT	CASSLARGLNTEAFF
TRBV27	TRBJ2-7	.	many	TGTGCCAGCAGTTTCATAGGGACCGAGCAGTACTTC	CASSFIGTEQYF
TRBV9	TRBJ2-3	.	once	TGTGCCAGCAGCGTACCGTCGAGGAGGGTTGAAAACACAGATACGCAGTATTTT	CASSVPSRRVENTDTQYF
TRBV27	TRBJ2-5	TRBD2	few	TGTGCCAGCAGTCCAACGGGACTAGCGGGGAGTGGAGAGACCCAGTACTTC	CASSPTGLAGSGETQYF
TRBV7-9	TRBJ2-7	TRBD1	.	TGTGCCAGCAGCGAAGAGACAGGGGTCTCGGGGGAGCAGTACTTC	CASSEETGVSGEQYF
TRBV20-1	TRBJ2-5	.	few	TGCAGTGCTAGAGATTTCGGGGAAATGAGTGAGACCCAGTACTTC	CSARDFGEMSETQYF
TRBV24-1	TRBJ2-1	.	.	TGTGCCACCAGTACAGCCTACAATGAGCAGTTCTTC	CATSTAYNEQFF
TRBV12-3/TRBV12-4	TRBJ1-2	.	many	TGTGCCAGCAGTCCAGGGAGGGGAGGCTACACCTTC	CASSPGRGGYTF
TRBV6-2/TRBV6-3	TRBJ1-6	.	.	TGTGCCAGCAGAGGTCCCGGGAGCTCCTATAATTCACCCCTCCACTTT	CASRGPGSSYNSPLHF
TRBV6-5	TRBJ2-1	.	.	TGTGCCAGCAGTTACTTCTACGCGGGGAGCTCCTACAATGAGCAGTTCTTC	CASSYFYAGSSYNEQFF
TRBV7-6	TRBJ1-4	TRBD1	many	TGTGCCAGCTCCGGACAGGGGATTTTTGAAAAACTGTTTTTT	CASSGQGIFEKLFF
TRBV19	TRBJ1-1	TRBD1	.	TGTGCCAGTAGGGAGGGGGCCGGAACTGAAGCTTTCTTT	CASREGAGTEAFF
TRBV19	TRBJ1-1	TRBD1	.	TGTGCCAGTAGGAAACCGGGACAGGGAAGTTCCCATCCCATGAACACTGAAGCTTTCTTT	CASRKPGQGSSHPMNTEAFF
TRBV4-1	TRBJ2-7	.	few	TGCGCCAGCAGCCAAGATTCAGGTTACGAGCAGTACTTC	CASSQDSGYEQYF
TRBV14	TRBJ2-2	.	.	TGTGCCAGCAGCCCACTCGACAGTCTCCAGAACACCGGGGAGCTGTTTTTT	CASSPLDSLQNTGELFF
TRBV19	TRBJ1-2	TRBD1	few	TGTGCCAGTAGTCCAGACCTTCAGGGGGCTTCCTATGGCTACACCTTC	CASSPDLQGASYGYTF
TRBV27	TRBJ2-7	TRBD1	few	TGTGCCAGCGCCCTGGGGGGACAGGTAAACGAGCAGTACTTC	CASALGGQVNEQYF
TRBV4-1	TRBJ2-1	TRBD1	.	TGCGCCAGCAGCCTCGACAGGGGTCAACACAATGAGCAGTTCTTC	CASSLDRGQHNEQFF
TRBV12-3/TRBV12-4	TRBJ2-7	.	few	TGTGCCAGCAGTCCGCCCCTGGGGGAACTCTACGAGCAGTACTTC	CASSPPLGELYEQYF
TRBV7-9	TRBJ2-7	.	.	TGTGCCAGCAGCTCGGAGGGGCTCTCCTACGAGCAGTACTTC	CASSSEGLSYEQYF
TRBV5-1	TRBJ1-1	TRBD1	once	TGCGCCAGCAGCTTCAGGGGGTCGGGCACTGAAGCTTTCTTT	CASSFRGSGTEAFF
TRBV7-9	TRBJ2-1	TRBD2	many	TGTGCCAGCAGTTCAAGCGGGGGCTACAATGAGCAGTTCTTC	CASSSSGGYNEQFF
TRBV11-2	TRBJ1-1	.	.	TGTGCCAGCAGGTACTGGAGGGGCACTGAAGCTTTCTTT	CASRYWRGTEAFF
TRBV7-2	TRBJ1-1	.	.	TGTGCCAGCAGCTTAGCAACAACTGAAGCTTTCTTT	CASSLATTEAFF
TRBV7-6	TRBJ1-2	.	many	TGTGCCAGCAGCTTACAAGAGGCTGACTATGGCTACACCTTC	CASSLQEADYGYTF
TRBV7-4	TRBJ1-5	.	.	TGTGCCAGCAGCTCAGACGGGGGGGCGCGAAATCAGCCCCAGCATTTT	CASSSDGGARNQPQHF
TRBV11-2	TRBJ1-4	TRBD1	many	TGTGCCAGCAGCACCGCCGGGACAGGGGATGAAAAACTGTTTTTT	CASSTAGTGDEKLFF
TRBV6-1	TRBJ1-1	.	.	TGTGCCAGCAGGACTTGGACGCGGGGTCCTGTTTTTGCTGAAGCTTTCTTT	CASRTWTRGPVFAEAFF
TRBV6-1	TRBJ2-3	.	.	TGTGCCAGCAGTGAATTTACTTCCACAGATACGCAGTATTTT	CASSEFTSTDTQYF
TRBV7-9	TRBJ1-2	.	few	TGTGCCAGCTTCGCTCGAGCAGTAGGCGGCTACACCTTC	CASFARAVGGYTF
TRBV15	TRBJ1-1	TRBD1	.	TGTGCCACCAGCAGAGATCGACCGGGACAGGTGAACACTGAAGCTTTCTTT	CATSRDRPGQVNTEAFF
TRBV13	TRBJ2-7	.	.	TGTGCCAGCAGCTTAGGCCCGGCAGACAACGAGCAGTACTTC	CASSLGPADNEQYF
TRBV15	TRBJ2-7	.	.	TGTGCCACCAGCAGAGGCAGGGGATTATACGAGCAGTACTTC	CATSRGRGLYEQYF
TRBV27	TRBJ2-7	.	.	TGTGCCAGCAGTTTAGGGACGTCTGGAGGCGAGCAGTACTTC	CASSLGTSGGEQYF